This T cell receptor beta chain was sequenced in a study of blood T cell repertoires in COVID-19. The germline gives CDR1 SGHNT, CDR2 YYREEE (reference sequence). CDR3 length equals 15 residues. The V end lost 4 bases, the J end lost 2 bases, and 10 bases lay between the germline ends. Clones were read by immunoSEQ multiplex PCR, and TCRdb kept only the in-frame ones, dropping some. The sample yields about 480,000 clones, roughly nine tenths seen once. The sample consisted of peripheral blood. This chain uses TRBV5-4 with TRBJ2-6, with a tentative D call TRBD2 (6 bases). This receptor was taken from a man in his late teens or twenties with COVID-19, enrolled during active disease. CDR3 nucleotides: TGTGCCAGCAGCCTAGGAGGGGCTGGGGCCAACGTCCTGACTTTC. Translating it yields CASSLGGAGANVLTF.